The 10 T cell receptor beta chains reported below all come from one sample, sequenced in a study of blood T cell repertoires in COVID-19. Assay: immunoSEQ multiplex PCR; the TCRdb copy retains only in-frame clones and omits some. The sample includes about 310,000 clones, 90% seen only once; the top ten take roughly 1%. Sequencing was done on a sample of peripheral blood. These receptors came from a middle-aged woman with COVID-19, enrolled during active disease.

The gene calls are TRBV3-1 (or the pseudogene TRBV3-2) and TRBJ1-2, with a possible D match to TRBD1 (6 bases). V lost 1 base and J 3 bases, leaving 12 bases between the germline ends. Germline V gene lookup returns CDR1 LGHDT and CDR2 YNNKEL (reference sequence). The CDR3 covers 15 residues. The CDR3 spells CASSQGARGDYGYTF. CDR3 bases: TGTGCCAGCAGCCAAGGGGCCAGGGGTGACTATGGCTACACCTTC.

This chain links TRBV5-1 with TRBJ2-5; 11 nucleotides line up with TRBD2. CDR1 and CDR2 (germline): SGHRS, YFSETQ. After removal of 0 bases from V and 4 bases from J, the junction contained 5 bases not matched to a gene. CDR3 length: 16 residues. The CDR3 DNA sequence: TGCGCCAGCAGCTTGGGTCTAGCGGGAGGTACAGAGACCCAGTACTTC. Its protein is CASSLGLAGGTETQYF.

V and J are TRBV28 and TRBJ1-1, with 8 nucleotides matching TRBD1. Trimming cost V 6 bases and J 7 bases; bases outside gene matches: 10. Germline-derived CDR1 and CDR2 are MDHEN and SYDVKM. The CDR3 covers 14 residues. The CDR3 sequence is CASSTSGTGREAFF. The DNA for the CDR3 is TGTGCCAGCAGCACCTCCGGGACAGGTCGTGAAGCTTTCTTT. The full variable domain, in which reference TRBV28 and TRBJ1-1 provide the parts outside the CDR3, is DVKVTQSSRYLVKRTGEKVFLECVQDMDHENMFWYRQDPGLGLRLIYFSYDVKMKEKGDIPEGYSVSREKKERFSLILESASTNQTSMYLCASSTSGTGREAFFGQGTRLTVV.

The V and J genes are TRBV5-1 and TRBJ2-3, with D perhaps TRBD1 (5 bases). Trimming took off 4 bases at V and 1 base at J, with 10 bases between the two ends. The CDR3 runs to 14 residues. Germline V gives CDR1 SGHRS, CDR2 YFSETQ. The CDR3 is CASSPGHRTDTQYF. The CDR3 DNA reads TGCGCCAGCAGCCCAGGACACCGCACAGATACGCAGTATTTT.

This chain joins TRBV29-1 and TRBJ1-3; D gene unclear. The germline V gene has CDR1 SQVTM and CDR2 ANQGSEA. This CDR3 spans 13 amino acids. Deletions cut 0 bases from V and 4 bases from J, with 7 bases between. CDR3 protein: CSVEDRGGNTIYF. The CDR3, as DNA: TGCAGCGTTGAAGATCGAGGAGGAAACACCATATATTTT.

V and J are TRBV3-1 (or the pseudogene TRBV3-2) and TRBJ2-2; D may be TRBD1 (6 bases). The CDR3 runs 16 residues. From germline, CDR1 is LGHDT and CDR2 YNNKEL (reference sequence). The ends were cut back, 0 bases at V and 5 bases at J, with 13 bases in the middle. CDR3 in DNA: TGTGCCAGCAGCCAAGATCGCAGGGGAAGAACCGGGGAGCTGTTTTTT. Translating it yields CASSQDRRGRTGELFF.

The chain is built from TRBV27 and TRBJ1-1; D unresolved. Germline V gene sequence: CDR1 MNHEY, CDR2 SMNVEV (reference sequence). The germline V and J ends were trimmed by 3 bases and 8 bases, with 10 bases remaining between them. This CDR3 has 12 residues. The CDR3: CASSFHVGEAFF. As DNA, the CDR3 is TGTGCCAGCAGTTTTCACGTCGGGGAAGCTTTCTTT.

V usage is TRBV23-1 and J usage is TRBJ1-1; D is ambiguous. TRBV23-1 is identified as an open reading frame with a role that is uncertain. V gave up 1 base and J gave up 6 bases, with 15 bases separating them. This CDR3 is built from 15 residues. CDR3 in DNA: TGCGCCAGCAGTCAATATAGCCGATACCTTCCTGAAGCTTTCTTT. Protein sequence: CASSQYSRYLPEAFF.

The gene calls are TRBV10-3 and TRBJ1-4; D is perhaps TRBD1 (5 bases). The CDR3 covers 15 residues. Germline CDR1 ENHRY, CDR2 SYGVKD. Trimming left V 0 bases short and J 5 bases short, with 10 bases between. CDR3 sequence (DNA): TGTGCCATCAGTGAGTCTCCAGGGAAAAATGAAAAACTGTTTTTT. The encoded protein is CAISESPGKNEKLFF.

This chain links TRBV7-2 with TRBJ1-4; D unclear. The CDR3 consists of 13 residues. Germline loops: CDR1 SGHTA, CDR2 FQGNSA. The V gene lost 2 bases and the J gene lost 8 bases, with 9 bases spanning the gap. In DNA, the CDR3 is TGTGCCAGCAGCTTAATTCGAGGGGAAAAACTGTTTTTT. This sequence encodes CASSLIRGEKLFF.